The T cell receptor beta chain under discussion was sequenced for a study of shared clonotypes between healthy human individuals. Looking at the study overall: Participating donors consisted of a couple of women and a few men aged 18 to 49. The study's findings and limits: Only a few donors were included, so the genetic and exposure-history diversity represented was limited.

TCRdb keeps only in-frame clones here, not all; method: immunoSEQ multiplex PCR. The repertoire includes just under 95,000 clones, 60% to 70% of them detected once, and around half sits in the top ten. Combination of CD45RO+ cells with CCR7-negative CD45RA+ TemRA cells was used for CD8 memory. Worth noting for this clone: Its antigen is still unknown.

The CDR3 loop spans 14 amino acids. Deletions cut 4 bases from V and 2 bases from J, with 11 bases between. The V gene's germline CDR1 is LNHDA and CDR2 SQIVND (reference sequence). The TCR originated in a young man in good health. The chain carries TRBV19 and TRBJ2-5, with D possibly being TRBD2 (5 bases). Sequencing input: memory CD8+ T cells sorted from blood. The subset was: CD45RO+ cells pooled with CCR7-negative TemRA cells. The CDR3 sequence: CASSNGVKQETQYF. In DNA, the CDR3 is TGTGCCAGTAGTAACGGGGTGAAACAAGAGACCCAGTACTTC. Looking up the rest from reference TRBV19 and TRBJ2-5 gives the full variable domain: DGGITQSPKYLFRKEGQNVTLSCEQNLNHDAMYWYRQDPGQGLRLIYYSQIVNDFQKGDIAEGYSVSREKKESFPLTVTSAQKNPTAFYLCASSNGVKQETQYFGPGTRLLVL.